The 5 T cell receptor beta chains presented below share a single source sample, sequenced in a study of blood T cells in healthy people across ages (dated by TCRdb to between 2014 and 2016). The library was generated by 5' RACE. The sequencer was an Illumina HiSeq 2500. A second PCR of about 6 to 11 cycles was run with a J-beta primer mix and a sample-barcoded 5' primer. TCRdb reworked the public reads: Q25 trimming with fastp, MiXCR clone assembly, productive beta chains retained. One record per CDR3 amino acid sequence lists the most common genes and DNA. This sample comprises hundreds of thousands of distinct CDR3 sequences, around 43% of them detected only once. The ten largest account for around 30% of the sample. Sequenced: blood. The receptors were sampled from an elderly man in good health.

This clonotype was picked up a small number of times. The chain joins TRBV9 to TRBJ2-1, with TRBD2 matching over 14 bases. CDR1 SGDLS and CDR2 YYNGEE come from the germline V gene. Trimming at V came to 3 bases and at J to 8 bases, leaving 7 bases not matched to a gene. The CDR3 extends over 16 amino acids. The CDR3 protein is CASSARLAGGIHEQFF. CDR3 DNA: TGTGCCAGCAGCGCCCGACTAGCGGGAGGGATCCATGAGCAGTTCTTC.

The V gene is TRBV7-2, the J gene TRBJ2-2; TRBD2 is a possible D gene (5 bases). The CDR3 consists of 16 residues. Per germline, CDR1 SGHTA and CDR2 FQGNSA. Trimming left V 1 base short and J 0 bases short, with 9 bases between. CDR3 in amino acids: CASSLGGNANTGELFF. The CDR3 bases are TGTGCCAGCAGCTTAGGAGGGAACGCGAACACCGGGGAGCTGTTTTTT.

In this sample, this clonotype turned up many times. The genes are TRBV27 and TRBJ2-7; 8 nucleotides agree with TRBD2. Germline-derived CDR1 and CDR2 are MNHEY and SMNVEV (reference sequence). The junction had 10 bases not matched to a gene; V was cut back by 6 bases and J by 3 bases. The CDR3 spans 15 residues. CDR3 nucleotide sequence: TGTGCCAGCAGCCCCACCCTAGCGGGTTACTACGAGCAGTACTTC. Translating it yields CASSPTLAGYYEQYF.

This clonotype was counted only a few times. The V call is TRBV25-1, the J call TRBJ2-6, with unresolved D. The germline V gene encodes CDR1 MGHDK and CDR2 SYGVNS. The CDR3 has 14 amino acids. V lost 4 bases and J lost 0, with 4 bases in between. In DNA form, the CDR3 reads TGTGCCAGCAGTGGTTACTCTGGGGCCAACGTCCTGACTTTC. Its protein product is CASSGYSGANVLTF.

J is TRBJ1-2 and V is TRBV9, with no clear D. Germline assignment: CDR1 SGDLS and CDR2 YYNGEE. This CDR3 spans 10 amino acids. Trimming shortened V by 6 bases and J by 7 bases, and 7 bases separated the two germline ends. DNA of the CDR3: TGTGCCAGCACGGGCCGTGGCTACACCTTC. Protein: CASTGRGYTF. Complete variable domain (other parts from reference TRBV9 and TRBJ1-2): DSGVTQTPKHLITATGQRVTLRCSPRSGDLSVYWYQQSLDQGLQFLIQYYNGEERAKGNILERFSAQQFPDLHSELNLSSLELGDSALYFCASTGRGYTFGSGTRLTVV.